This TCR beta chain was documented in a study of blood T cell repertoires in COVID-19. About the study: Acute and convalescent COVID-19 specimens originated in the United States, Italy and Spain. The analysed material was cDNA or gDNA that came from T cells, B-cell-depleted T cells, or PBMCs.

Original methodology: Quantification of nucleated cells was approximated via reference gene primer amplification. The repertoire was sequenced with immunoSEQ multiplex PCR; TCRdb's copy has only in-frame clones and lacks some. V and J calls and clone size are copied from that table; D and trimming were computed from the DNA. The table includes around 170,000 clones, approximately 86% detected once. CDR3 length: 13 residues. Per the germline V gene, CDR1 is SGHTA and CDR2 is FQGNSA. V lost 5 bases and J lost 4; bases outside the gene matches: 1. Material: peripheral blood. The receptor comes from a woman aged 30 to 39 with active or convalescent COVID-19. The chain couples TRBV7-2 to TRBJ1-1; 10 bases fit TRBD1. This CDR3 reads CASSGQGGTEAFF. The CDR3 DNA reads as TGTGCCAGCAGCGGACAGGGGGGCACTGAAGCTTTCTTT.